Listed below are T cell receptor beta chains from one sample, sequenced in a study of blood T cell repertoires in COVID-19. Using immunoSEQ multiplex PCR, the repertoire was profiled, and TCRdb retains in-frame clones only, with some absent. The sample yields 45,000 to 55,000 clones, about three quarters seen once. The sequencing input was peripheral blood. The receptor set was obtained from a human donor with active or convalescent COVID-19. The donor label of this sample is uncertain. The CDR3 runs from the conserved cysteine through the conserved F or W. Each record gives: J gene, V gene, clone size, D gene, CDR3 DNA, CDR3 protein. D genes are given only for firm matches. Clone size is given for some rows only: seen once, a few or many times, or a class if the clone is expanded.

j_call: TRBJ2-1
v_call: TRBV30
clone_size: many
d_call: TRBD2
cdr3_nt: TGTGCCTTACGGACCGGGACTAGAAGGAGGGATGAGCAGTTCTTC
cdr3_aa: CALRTGTRRRDEQFF

j_call: TRBJ1-3
v_call: TRBV4-2
clone_size: -
d_call: TRBD1
cdr3_nt: TGTGCCAGCAGCCGGTCGGATCCGACAGGGACCGGAAACACCATATATTTT
cdr3_aa: CASSRSDPTGTGNTIYF

j_call: TRBJ2-6
v_call: TRBV24-1
clone_size: -
d_call: -
cdr3_nt: TGTGCCACCAGTGTAACTGGGGCCAACGTCCTGACTTTC
cdr3_aa: CATSVTGANVLTF

j_call: TRBJ1-4
v_call: TRBV2
clone_size: -
d_call: TRBD1
cdr3_nt: TGTGCCAGCAGCCTCCGGACAGGGGCCGGGGAAAAACTGTTTTTT
cdr3_aa: CASSLRTGAGEKLFF

j_call: TRBJ2-3
v_call: TRBV5-1
clone_size: -
d_call: TRBD1
cdr3_nt: TGCGCCAGCAGCTTGGCCCTCACAGGGGGTTTGGACACAGATACGCAGTATTTT
cdr3_aa: CASSLALTGGLDTDTQYF

j_call: TRBJ1-2
v_call: TRBV19
clone_size: -
d_call: -
cdr3_nt: TGTGCCGCCAGTAGTATAGGTCCAGCGAACTATGGCTACACCTTC
cdr3_aa: CAASSIGPANYGYTF

j_call: TRBJ1-2
v_call: TRBV30
clone_size: once
d_call: -
cdr3_nt: TGTGCCTGGAGTCCATGGGCAAACTATGGCTACACCTTC
cdr3_aa: CAWSPWANYGYTF

j_call: TRBJ1-6
v_call: TRBV2
clone_size: -
d_call: -
cdr3_nt: TGTGCCAGCGCCGTCGGGGGGGATAATTCACCCCTCCACTTT
cdr3_aa: CASAVGGDNSPLHF

j_call: TRBJ1-2
v_call: TRBV28
clone_size: -
d_call: TRBD1
cdr3_nt: TGTGCCAGCACGGGACAGCTAATACATGGCTACACCTTC
cdr3_aa: CASTGQLIHGYTF

j_call: TRBJ2-7
v_call: TRBV5-4
clone_size: -
d_call: -
cdr3_nt: TGTGCCAGCAGCTTGGAGGGGGGGCGGGAGCAGTACTTC
cdr3_aa: CASSLEGGREQYF

j_call: TRBJ1-1
v_call: TRBV28
clone_size: -
d_call: -
cdr3_nt: TGTGCCAGCAGTTTCTTGAACACTGAAGCTTTCTTT
cdr3_aa: CASSFLNTEAFF

j_call: TRBJ1-1
v_call: TRBV5-4
clone_size: -
d_call: TRBD1
cdr3_nt: TGTGCCAGCAGCGTGCCGGGACAGGGGACTGAAGCTTTCTTT
cdr3_aa: CASSVPGQGTEAFF

j_call: TRBJ2-3
v_call: TRBV7-2
clone_size: -
d_call: TRBD2
cdr3_nt: TGTGCCAGCATGGCACGGGGGGATACTAGCACAGATACGCAGTATTTT
cdr3_aa: CASMARGDTSTDTQYF

j_call: TRBJ2-7
v_call: TRBV5-4
clone_size: -
d_call: TRBD1
cdr3_nt: TGTGCCAGCAGCTTTTGGACAGGGGGAAACGAGCAGTACTTC
cdr3_aa: CASSFWTGGNEQYF

j_call: TRBJ2-7
v_call: TRBV7-9
clone_size: -
d_call: TRBD2
cdr3_nt: TGTGCCAGCAGCTTAGATCCGCGGGAGGGCCTCCACGAGCAGTACTTC
cdr3_aa: CASSLDPREGLHEQYF

j_call: TRBJ2-1
v_call: TRBV18
clone_size: -
d_call: TRBD2
cdr3_nt: TGTGCCAGCTCACCGGCCGGGACTAGCGGGAGGGCCCGTGAGCAGTTCTTC
cdr3_aa: CASSPAGTSGRAREQFF